This T cell receptor (beta chain) is from a study of cytomegalovirus exposure and HLA in healthy donors. For the study at large: The same platform was used for the 130 or so validation repertoires as for the 600 to 700 first-cohort repertoires, as reported in a later analysis. Study findings and constraints: Reportedly, diagnosis of cytomegalovirus status by the classifier showed high specificity and sensitivity.

Some clones are missing from TCRdb's copy, which holds only in-frame ones; the method was immunoSEQ multiplex PCR. The repertoire holds over 150,000 clones, with around 88% as singletons. V lost 5 bases and J 1 base, leaving 10 bases between the germline ends. Germline-derived CDR1 and CDR2 are SGHRS and YFSETQ. The CDR3 has 13 residues. On this clone: What it binds is unknown.

The clonotype comes from a man younger than 35 in good health and CMV-seropositive. Sequenced material: PBMCs. The V call is TRBV5-1, the J call TRBJ2-7; tentative D call: TRBD1 (6 bases). CDR3 region: CASRETGSYEQYF. The CDR3 DNA reads as TGCGCCAGCAGGGAAACAGGGTCCTACGAGCAGTACTTC.